Detailed here is one T cell receptor (beta chain). No cognate antigen has been identified for it. No base quality values were provided; no much bigger clone lies one nucleotide off. Counted from cysteine to phenylalanine, this CDR3 has 15 amino acids. Just CDR3 DNA is preserved here, 45 bases in frame from base 1. The germline V gene (reference sequence) gives CDR1 as SEHNR and CDR2 as FQNEAQ. V and J are truncated by 0 bases and 9 bases respectively, leaving an intervening sequence of 15 bases. Untouched CD4+ T cells were isolated from Ficoll-separated PBMC through negative selection with magnetic beads, and an average purity of approximately 98% was reached. Untouched CD4+ T cells were isolated from Ficoll-separated PBMC with magnetic beads, reaching about 97.7% purity with negligible CD8+ contamination. Peripheral blood mononuclear cells came from the buffy coats of a few healthy blood donors, who served as the study's donors. CMV seronegative status was shared by all three donors. Genomic DNA was extracted with the DNeasy Blood & Tissue Kit. Genomic DNA from sorted CD137+CD4+ cells and from pre-culture CD4+ baseline samples of each subject was subjected to TCRB sequencing.

The record originates from a study of T cell repertoires and HLA-DP antigens (dated 2018 in TCRdb). Notes on the research overall: The study used an in vitro model of CD4+ T cell alloreactivity in which transduced HeLa cells presented allogeneic HLA-DP. Compared with self, one alloantigen differed at one amino acid in the peptide-binding groove and the other differed at ten, modelling structurally similar versus dissimilar alloantigens. Of the three donors, two were male and one was female, with ages ranging from the 18-to-29 band to the 60-to-69 band. On average, around 220 ng of DNA went in for sorted CD137+CD4+ samples, versus about 1,200 ng for pre-culture CD4+ samples. The investigation overall reported the following: The study was limited by having only three donors, by relying on a non-physiological HeLa antigen-presenting system, and by using total CD4+ responder cells. An average cumulative frequency of about 36% against one allele and about 48% against the other was found for clones undetected before culture. The naive and memory CD4+ repertoires were not analysed as separate populations. Similar clonality (approximately 0.41) was observed for sorted CD137+ cells against both alloantigens, and this clonality was much higher than that observed in pre-culture samples (around 0.04).

The immunoSEQ multiplex PCR, with forward primers for 54 TRBV segments and reverse primers for 13 TRBJ segments, was used to amplify TCRB CDR3 regions. Pre-culture CD4+ samples were sequenced at deep resolution with a target of about 220,000 T cell genomes. Sequencing of the amplicons on an Illumina HiSeq System generated 87 bp reads spanning the CDR3. The authors' analysis ran thus. Reads were corrected for PCR and sequencing errors, and CDR3 regions were defined by alignment to IMGT reference sequences. Synthetic template pools were used to estimate template counts and unique rearrangement counts. Clonality was computed as 1 minus Pielou's evenness. Richness was estimated with the Daley-Smith estimator. Morisita's index was used to measure repertoire overlap. A clone counted as low-abundance if it appeared in cultured samples but went undetected in the pre-culture repertoire of the same donor. What TCRdb holds here is the immuneACCESS table cut down to in-frame rearrangements. Part of the clones is not present; checked against another copy, under half of the missing clones reflect an unresolved V gene, and the others are unexplained. That table is the source of V, J and clone size, and D and trimming were worked out from the DNA. The sample data list about 73,000 clones, and roughly 78% of these were observed just once. The ten largest clones represent 1.6% of the sample.

This sequence was found in a man aged 60 to 69 in good health and CMV-seronegative. The specimen was CD4+ T cells from PBMCs. The chain is made from TRBV7-9 and TRBJ2-4; no D gene call is confident. The CDR3 reads CASSLATPGLGIQYF. The DNA sequence is given as TGTGCCAGCAGCTTAGCCACTCCGGGTCTGGGCATTCAGTACTTC.